This TCR beta chain was identified in a study of T cell repertoires in cytomegalovirus infection. For the study at large: As its CMV epitopes, the study selected recently identified HLA-C-restricted and well-studied HLA-B-restricted targets. It was the public TCR beta signatures that indicated both CMV infection and matching HLA type.

Comment on this clonotype: Its antigen is still unknown.

The germline gives CDR1 SEHNR, CDR2 FQNEAQ (reference sequence). The CDR3 length is 16 residues. Unmatched junction bases numbered 7, after V lost 5 bases and J lost 2 bases. Each CDR3 protein gets one entry after TCRdb re-called the reads with MiXCR. This table has roughly 150,000 distinct CDR3 sequences, roughly 32% appearing once. Notes on the study in general: The ex vivo response was dominated by HLA-C-restricted CMV-specific TCR beta clonotypes.

The sample consisted of CD8+ T cells from cultured PBMCs, taken from culture after CMV antigen stimulation. This chain connects TRBV7-9 to TRBJ2-3, with TRBD1 matching over 10 bases. The receptor's source is a human donor in good health (CMV status not recorded). Some clones in this sample may be carry-over from other donors' samples. The CDR3 sequence: CASSPRTGGHTDTQYF. For the CDR3, the DNA is TGTGCCAGCAGCCCGCGGACAGGGGGACACACAGATACGCAGTATTTT.